A few counts support the clone carrying this TCR beta chain. Its antigen remains unidentified. This specimen belongs to a study of beta chain features in type 1 diabetes. Whole-study results and caveats: Among patients with Type 1 diabetes, TCRB CDR3s were moderately but significantly shorter in every one of the four CD4+ subsets. Insertion counts at VDJ junctions were lower in type 1 diabetes patients, who also showed more deletions there.

A sort by CD45RO/CCR7/CD25/CD127/CD95/CD27 yielded CD4+ naive, central memory, regulatory and stem cell-like memory cells. Expressed TCRB transcripts were sequenced because the isolated RNA had all been reverse transcribed beforehand. The method was immunoSEQ multiplex PCR; TCRdb's version includes in-frame clones alone and lacks a portion of them. Of a few hundred thousand clones in the sample, around 12% were seen once. Sequencing used naive CD4+ T cells from blood. The TCR comes from a woman aged 18-29 years with type 1 diabetes.

CDR3 DNA: TGTGCCTGGAGTGTAAACCGGGGGACTGAAGCTTTCTTT. It codes for CAWSVNRGTEAFF. The chain carries TRBV30 and TRBJ1-1; D is possibly TRBD1 (5 bases). V gave up 0 bases and J gave up 5 bases, with 10 bases separating them. The CDR3 length is 13 residues. The germline CDR1 and CDR2 sequences are GTSNPN and SVGIG (reference sequence).